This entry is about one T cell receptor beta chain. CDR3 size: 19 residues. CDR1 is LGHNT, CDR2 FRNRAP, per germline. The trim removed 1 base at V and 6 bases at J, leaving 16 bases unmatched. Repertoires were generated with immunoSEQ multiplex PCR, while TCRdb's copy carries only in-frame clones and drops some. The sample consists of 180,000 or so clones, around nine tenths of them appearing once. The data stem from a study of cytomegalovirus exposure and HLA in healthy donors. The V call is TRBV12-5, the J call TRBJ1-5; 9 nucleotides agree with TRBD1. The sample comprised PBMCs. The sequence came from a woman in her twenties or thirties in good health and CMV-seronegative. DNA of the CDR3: TGTGCTAGTGGTTTGGCCCGTCTTGGCCGGACAGGGGACGTTCAGCCCCAGCATTTT. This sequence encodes CASGLARLGRTGDVQPQHF.